A single sample is the source of the 25 T cell receptor beta chains below, sequenced in a study of CD8 T cells in ankylosing spondylitis. TCRdb fed the 5' RACE reads into MiXCR, producing one record per CDR3 protein. This sample has about 250,000 distinct CDR3 sequences, with about 30% found just once. Sequencing was performed on blood, either unsorted or a sorted T cell fraction (not recorded which). The receptors come from a male donor with ankylosing spondylitis or in good health (not recorded which).

V and J are TRBV6-5 and TRBJ2-2, with D hard to call. Trimming took 6 bases from V and 4 from J, leaving 6 bases between them. CDR1 and CDR2 from the germline V gene are MNHEY and SVGAGI. CDR3 size: 12 residues. The CDR3 sequence: CASRRSTGELFF. The CDR3, as DNA: TGTGCCAGCAGACGAAGCACCGGGGAGCTGTTTTTT.

The chain recombines TRBV29-1 with TRBJ2-3; D is ambiguous. This CDR3 spans 12 amino acids. Germline V gives CDR1 SQVTM, CDR2 ANQGSEA. Deletions cut 4 bases from V and 6 bases from J, with 11 bases between. The CDR3 spells CSVARNEDTQYF. The CDR3 DNA reads as TGCAGCGTTGCCCGAAACGAGGATACGCAGTATTTT.

This clonotype was counted between two and nine times. V gene TRBV5-1 combines with J gene TRBJ1-1, with D unresolved. The CDR3 consists of 14 residues. From germline, CDR1 is SGHRS and CDR2 YFSETQ. With 0 bases removed from V and 1 base from J, the gap between germline ends came to 7 bases. CDR3 DNA: TGCGCCAGCAGCTTGGACAGTAAGAACACTGAAGCTTTCTTT. Translated, it gives CASSLDSKNTEAFF.

This clonotype has a handful of counts. The chain employs TRBV20-1 and TRBJ2-7; 8 positions agree with TRBD1. Looked up from germline, CDR1 is DFQATT and CDR2 is SNEGSKA (reference sequence). Trimming cost V 3 bases and J 5 bases; bases outside gene matches: 6. The CDR3 contains 13 residues. The CDR3 DNA reads as TGCAGTGCTAGGAGGACAGGGCCCAACGAGCAGTACTTC. This translates into CSARRTGPNEQYF.

In this sample, this clonotype turned up once. The rearrangement joins TRBV5-1 to TRBJ2-7; the match to TRBD1 covers 8 bases. Germline lookup yields CDR1 SGHRS and CDR2 YFSETQ. CDR3 length: 16 amino acids. V shed 4 bases, J shed 1 base, and the junction held 10 bases outside the gene matches. CDR3 protein: CASSASRDRISYEQYF. The CDR3 DNA sequence: TGCGCCAGCAGCGCAAGCCGGGACAGGATATCCTACGAGCAGTACTTC.

The chain is built from TRBV7-2 and TRBJ2-1; D might be TRBD2 (7 bases). The CDR3 is 15 amino acids. Trimming stripped 0 bases from V and 4 bases from J, with 10 bases between. CDR1 is SGHTA and CDR2 is FQGNSA in the germline V gene. CDR3 loop: CASSLAGGRYNEQFF. For the CDR3, the DNA is TGTGCCAGCAGCTTAGCGGGGGGGCGATACAATGAGCAGTTCTTC.

J is TRBJ1-3 and V is TRBV12-3 or TRBV12-4, with a weak D call TRBD1 (5 bases). The V gene lost 1 base and the J gene lost 4 bases, with 14 bases spanning the gap. The CDR3 has 16 residues. CDR3 protein: CASSLVTGYLGNTIYF. In DNA, the CDR3 is TGTGCCAGCAGTTTAGTTACAGGCTACTTAGGAAACACCATATATTTT.

This clonotype was seen a few times. This chain uses TRBV6-5 with TRBJ2-7; weak D call: TRBD1 (6 bases). In germline, CDR1 is MNHEY, CDR2 SVGAGI. The CDR3 is made up of 16 amino acids. V was clipped by 0 bases and J by 1 base, with 13 bases between them. CDR3 protein: CASSYSSGHGSYEQYF. The CDR3 bases are TGTGCCAGCAGTTACTCGTCGGGACACGGGTCCTACGAGCAGTACTTC.

In its sample, this clonotype was seen a few times. This rearrangement joins TRBV20-1 to TRBJ1-2; the D gene is possibly TRBD1 (6 bases). V was trimmed by 7 bases and J by 5 bases, leaving 20 bases between them. Germline V CDR1 and CDR2: DFQATT, SNEGSKA (reference sequence). The CDR3 totals 14 residues. The CDR3 DNA sequence: TGCAGTGTGGAGGTGTGGCAGGGGATGTATGGCTACACCTTC. The encoded protein is CSVEVWQGMYGYTF.

The rearrangement joins TRBV7-6 to TRBJ1-2, with 10 nucleotides matching TRBD1. V dropped 0 bases and J dropped 6; count of bases not matched to a gene: 7. This CDR3 has 16 amino acids. CDR1 is SGHVS and CDR2 is FNYEAQ in the germline V gene. The CDR3 nucleotides are TGTGCCAGCAGCTTAGCTGCCGGGACAGGGGTGGATGGCTACACCTTC. This gives the protein CASSLAAGTGVDGYTF.

The sample holds a few counts of this clonotype. The chain couples TRBV20-1 to TRBJ2-3; no clear D gene. The germline V and J ends were trimmed by 8 bases and 3 bases, with 12 bases remaining between them. This CDR3 is built from 12 residues. Germline CDR1 is DFQATT and CDR2 is SNEGSKA (reference sequence). DNA for the CDR3: TGCAGTTTTTTTATAGGGACAGATACGCAGTATTTT. It translates to CSFFIGTDTQYF.

The V call is TRBV6-1, the J call TRBJ2-4; tentative D call: TRBD2 (6 bases). The V end was cut by 7 bases, the J end by 0 bases, with 13 bases between. The V gene's germline CDR1 is MNHNS and CDR2 SASEGT. CDR3 size: 15 residues. In DNA, the CDR3 is TGTGCCAGCAATACAGGAGGGAAAGCCAAAAACATTCAGTACTTC. Protein: CASNTGGKAKNIQYF.

J is TRBJ1-1 and V is TRBV7-2; D is unresolved. The CDR3 has 13 amino acids. Germline CDR1 SGHTA, CDR2 FQGNSA. Trimming cost V 5 bases and J 2 bases, with 9 bases left between them. The CDR3 reads CASSAGVNTEAFF. DNA for the CDR3: TGTGCCAGCAGCGCAGGAGTTAACACTGAAGCTTTCTTT.

The chain has TRBV5-1 and TRBJ2-1, with 8 bases aligning to TRBD1. The CDR3 loop spans 15 amino acids. The germline V gene has CDR1 SGHRS and CDR2 YFSETQ. The V and J ends lost 5 bases and 9 bases, in that order; junction bases with no gene match: 13. CDR3 protein: CASSSSGQGVGEQFF. DNA for the CDR3: TGCGCCAGCAGTAGCAGCGGACAGGGAGTGGGTGAGCAGTTCTTC.

The CDR3 region is CSVQGDVSSYNEQFF. The CDR3, as DNA: TGCAGCGTCCAAGGGGACGTAAGCTCCTACAATGAGCAGTTCTTC. The rearrangement uses TRBV29-1 and TRBJ2-1, with D perhaps TRBD1 or TRBD2 (5 bases each). Trimming pared 6 bases from V and 0 bases from J, leaving 15 bases between. The CDR3 has 15 amino acids. Germline CDR1 reads SQVTM; CDR2 reads ANQGSEA.

This clonotype showed up just a few times. The chain is built from TRBV29-1 and TRBJ2-3; D tentatively reads TRBD1 or TRBD2 (5 bases each). The germline gives CDR1 SQVTM, CDR2 ANQGSEA. The CDR3 extends over 14 amino acids. V was trimmed by 6 bases and J by 2 bases, leaving 15 bases between them. As DNA, the CDR3 is TGCAGCGTCGGAAGGGACGGTTACACAGATACGCAGTATTTT. Translating it yields CSVGRDGYTDTQYF.

Many counts were recorded for this clonotype. V usage is TRBV29-1 and J usage is TRBJ2-7, with D maybe TRBD1 (6 bases). Germline V lookup: CDR1 SQVTM, CDR2 ANQGSEA. V lost 4 bases to trimming and J lost 6 bases, with 22 bases between them. The CDR3 sequence is 15 residues long. CDR3 residues: CSVVSRGRPMVEQYF. In DNA, the CDR3 is TGCAGCGTTGTCTCCAGGGGCCGTCCAATGGTCGAGCAGTACTTC.

V usage is TRBV7-3 and J usage is TRBJ2-3; 11 bases map to TRBD2. Germline V CDR1 and CDR2: SGHTA, FQGTGA. V lost 5 bases to trimming and J lost 4 bases; unmatched junction nucleotides: 5. The CDR3 runs to 15 residues. In DNA form, the CDR3 reads TGTGCCAGCAGCGAAACGGGACTAGCGGCAGATACGCAGTATTTT. The encoded protein is CASSETGLAADTQYF.

The genes are TRBV11-2 and TRBJ2-7, with 8 bases that match TRBD1. The CDR3 is made up of 13 amino acids. Germline lookup yields CDR1 SGHAT and CDR2 FQNNGV. V lost 5 bases and J lost 3; bases outside the gene matches: 3. Here the CDR3 reads CASSPDRVYEQYF. Here the CDR3 DNA reads TGTGCCAGCAGCCCGGACAGGGTCTACGAGCAGTACTTC.

This clonotype has only a few counts. The chain combines TRBV12-3 or TRBV12-4 with TRBJ1-5; a weak D match, TRBD1 (6 bases). This CDR3 is 13 amino acids long. Between the trimmed V and J ends, which lost 1 base and 5 bases, there was a span of 6 bases. Here the CDR3 reads CASSLGGHQPQHF. For the CDR3, the DNA is TGTGCCAGCAGTTTAGGGGGGCATCAGCCCCAGCATTTT.

This clonotype occurred once. V and J are TRBV12-3 or TRBV12-4 and TRBJ2-5; perhaps D is TRBD1 or TRBD2 (5 bases each). The germline V and J ends were trimmed by 5 bases and 4 bases, with 11 bases remaining between them. The CDR3 spans 13 residues. CDR3 DNA: TGTGCCAGCAGTGACGGGACGGCAGAGACCCAGTACTTC. Protein product: CASSDGTAETQYF.

The CDR3 reads CATSIGVGYEQYF. CDR3 DNA: TGTGCCACCAGCATTGGTGTGGGGTACGAGCAGTACTTC. The gene calls are TRBV15 and TRBJ2-7; no definite D call. Deletions cut 4 bases from V and 4 bases from J, with 11 bases between. This CDR3 region has 13 residues. Germline V gene lookup returns CDR1 LNHNV and CDR2 YYDKDF (reference sequence). Drawing the rest from reference TRBV15 and TRBJ2-7, the complete variable domain is DAMVIQNPRYQVTQFGKPVTLSCSQTLNHNVMYWYQQKSSQAPKLLFHYYDKDFNNEADTPDNFQSRRPNTSFCFLDIRSPGLGDTAMYLCATSIGVGYEQYFGPGTRLTVT.

This CDR3 is CASTPERASSYEQYF. The CDR3 bases are TGTGCCAGCACCCCCGAGCGTGCCAGCTCCTACGAGCAGTACTTC. The V gene is TRBV6-1, the J gene TRBJ2-7, with unresolved D. V was pared by 7 bases and J by 0 bases, with 16 bases between. Germline CDR1 MNHNS, CDR2 SASEGT. CDR3 length: 15 residues.

The genes are TRBV13 and TRBJ1-4, with 11 bases matching TRBD1. The CDR3 runs 20 residues. CDR1 is PRHDT and CDR2 is FYEKMQ in the germline V gene (reference sequence). V was pared by 5 bases and J by 2 bases, with 16 bases of the junction left unmatched. CDR3 sequence (DNA): TGTGCCAGCAGCCGCTACCGGACAGGGGGCGCGGGGCCCACTAATGAAAAACTGTTTTTT. It codes for CASSRYRTGGAGPTNEKLFF. The complete variable domain, with remaining parts taken from reference TRBV13 and TRBJ1-4, reads AAGVIQSPRHLIKEKRETATLKCYPIPRHDTVYWYQQGPGQDPQFLISFYEKMQSDKGSIPDRFSAQQFSDYHSELNMSSLELGDSALYFCASSRYRTGGAGPTNEKLFFGSGTQLSVL.

This clonotype was counted at least ten times. The V gene is TRBV20-1, the J gene TRBJ2-1; D ambiguous. Trimming removed 5 bases at V and 10 bases at J, with 9 bases between. Germline V gives CDR1 DFQATT, CDR2 SNEGSKA (reference sequence). CDR3 size: 10 residues. The CDR3 bases are TGCAGTGCTGGGGTGGGGGAGCAGTTCTTC. Its protein product is CSAGVGEQFF.